These 23 T cell receptor beta chains share one sample of origin, sequenced in a study of CD8 T cells in Susac syndrome (dated by TCRdb to 2018 to 2020). Libraries were made using the immunoSEQ multiplex PCR assay. RNA was extracted using the RNeasy kit, and roughly 0.45 to 1 ug of the RNA was reverse transcribed with random hexamers. The public reads were reprocessed in TCRdb via fastp at Q25 and MiXCR, keeping in-frame beta chains. Each entry merges the rows of one CDR3 protein and shows their most common DNA and genes. The sample table contains about 85,000 distinct CDR3 sequences; only one count was recorded for just under 95% of them. Less than 0.3% of the sample is in the top ten clones. Sequencing was carried out using CD8+ T cells from PBMCs. These receptors all come from a human donor in good health.

The chain joins TRBV6-5 to TRBJ1-6; D is ambiguous. Trimming left V 0 bases short and J 10 bases short, with 10 bases between. In germline, CDR1 is MNHEY, CDR2 SVGAGI. This CDR3 contains 14 residues. CDR3 amino acids: CASSYSTLRSPLHF. For the CDR3, the DNA is TGTGCCAGCAGTTACTCGACCCTTCGGTCACCCCTCCACTTT.

The chain uses TRBV5-6 and TRBJ2-1, with unresolved D. The CDR3 is made up of 13 amino acids. V was pared by 0 bases and J by 6 bases, with 7 bases between. Germline CDR1 and CDR2: SGHDT and YYEEEE. This CDR3 reads CASSLGQSNEQFF. The CDR3 DNA reads as TGTGCCAGCAGCTTGGGCCAGAGCAATGAGCAGTTCTTC.

V gene TRBV30 combines with J gene TRBJ2-7; D perhaps matches TRBD2 (6 bases). Trimming cost V 2 bases and J 5 bases, with 13 bases left between them. Germline loops: CDR1 GTSNPN, CDR2 SVGIG (reference sequence). The CDR3 loop spans 13 amino acids. DNA for the CDR3: TGTGCCTGGAGTAAGGGAACGGGAGACGAGCAGTACGTC. Translated, it gives CAWSKGTGDEQYV.

This chain connects TRBV12-3 or TRBV12-4 to TRBJ1-1; D remains unclear. This CDR3 has 13 amino acids. The V and J ends lost 5 bases and 7 bases respectively, with 14 bases between them. This chain's CDR3 is CASSPPSRFEAFF. In nucleotides, the CDR3 is TGTGCCAGCAGTCCACCCTCCCGGTTTGAAGCTTTCTTT.

The V call is TRBV20-1, the J call TRBJ2-7, with D maybe TRBD1 (6 bases). CDR3 length: 15 residues. The V end lost 1 base, the J end lost 3 bases, and 16 bases lay between the germline ends. Germline V gene data show CDR1 as DFQATT and CDR2 as SNEGSKA (reference sequence). The CDR3 nucleotides read TGCAGTGCTAGAGTTCCCGGGACACCACACTACGAGCAGTACTTC. Translation gives CSARVPGTPHYEQYF.

The chain links TRBV13 to TRBJ2-1; 9 bases fit TRBD2. Germline assignment: CDR1 PRHDT and CDR2 FYEKMQ (reference sequence). V shed 6 bases and J 4 bases; nucleotides not matched to a gene: 4. The CDR3 is 14 residues long. This CDR3 is CASSRLAGYNEQFF. The CDR3 bases are TGTGCCAGCAGTCGGCTAGCGGGATACAATGAGCAGTTCTTC.

This chain links TRBV9 with TRBJ2-7; possible D gene TRBD1, 6 bases. V was pared by 0 bases and J by 3 bases, with 16 bases between. This CDR3 region has 16 residues. Germline CDR1 and CDR2: SGDLS and YYNGEE. For the CDR3, the DNA is TGTGCCAGCAGCGTAGGGCCTGGACAGCTGGACTACGAGCAGTACTTC. Protein product: CASSVGPGQLDYEQYF.

V and J are TRBV5-6 and TRBJ1-2; D call uncertain. Germline loops: CDR1 SGHDT, CDR2 YYEEEE. This CDR3 comprises 19 residues. Trimming removed 2 bases from V and 4 bases from J, with 27 bases in between. CDR3: CASSFPSEVALNAIYGYTF. The CDR3 nucleotides are TGTGCCAGCAGCTTCCCGAGCGAGGTTGCACTAAATGCTATCTATGGCTACACCTTC.

The rearrangement joins TRBV4-1 to TRBJ1-1; a weak D match, TRBD1 (5 bases). The CDR3 has 15 amino acids. V lost 4 bases and J 1 base, leaving 13 bases between the germline ends. CDR1 and CDR2 from the germline V gene are MGHRA and YSYEKL. DNA for the CDR3: TGCGCCAGCAGCCTGGGGGTGGAGGAGAACACTGAAGCTTTCTTT. Encoded protein: CASSLGVEENTEAFF.

The chain employs TRBV30 and TRBJ2-7; 8 nucleotides line up with TRBD1. Germline trimming cut 2 bases from V and 0 bases from J; bases unmatched to any gene: 3. CDR3 length equals 14 residues. Germline loops: CDR1 GTSNPN, CDR2 SVGIG (reference sequence). The CDR3 loop reads CAWSHRGNSYEQYV. In DNA form, the CDR3 reads TGTGCCTGGAGTCACAGGGGGAACTCCTACGAGCAGTACGTC.

The rearrangement links TRBV7-2 to TRBJ2-3, with 8 bases identical to TRBD1. Germline CDR1 SGHTA, CDR2 FQGNSA. V was pared by 5 bases and J by 6 bases, with 13 bases of the junction left unmatched. The CDR3 has 16 residues. The CDR3 region is CASSTRSGTGSDTQYF. The CDR3 bases are TGTGCCAGCAGCACCCGGTCCGGGACAGGCTCGGATACGCAGTATTTT.

This chain connects TRBV7-9 to TRBJ2-4, with 9 bases fitting TRBD2. CDR1 and CDR2 (germline): SEHNR, FQNEAQ (reference sequence). J gave up 1 base and V 5 bases, and 6 bases lay outside the gene matches. The CDR3 loop spans 16 amino acids. CDR3 region: CASSPAGGMAKNIQYF. DNA for the CDR3: TGTGCCAGCAGCCCCGCGGGGGGGATGGCCAAAAACATTCAGTACTTC.

The CDR3 protein is CASGWTQYF. Here the CDR3 DNA reads TGTGCCAGCGGGTGGACCCAGTACTTC. The V call is TRBV28, the J call TRBJ2-5; D call uncertain. This CDR3 has 9 residues. V lost 8 bases and J 7 bases, leaving 5 bases between the germline ends. CDR1 MDHEN and CDR2 SYDVKM come from the germline V gene.

This clonotype came up once. V and J are TRBV28 and TRBJ2-1, with D possibly matching TRBD2 (5 bases). V was trimmed by 8 bases and J by 0 bases, leaving 17 bases between them. The CDR3 is 16 amino acids. The V gene's germline CDR1 is MDHEN and CDR2 SYDVKM. The CDR3 loop reads CASLPAGRSSYNEQFF. The CDR3 region has the DNA TGTGCCAGCCTACCCGCGGGCCGGAGCTCCTACAATGAGCAGTTCTTC.

The J gene is TRBJ2-7, the V gene TRBV9; the match to TRBD1 covers 8 bases. CDR1 SGDLS and CDR2 YYNGEE come from the germline V gene. The ends lost 3 bases at V and 2 bases at J; junction bases unmatched: 10. The CDR3 has 16 amino acids. CDR3 loop: CASSDPGGQDPYEQYF. The CDR3 coding sequence is TGTGCCAGCAGCGACCCCGGGGGACAGGACCCCTACGAGCAGTACTTC.

CDR3 in amino acids: CASSVDGGHEAFF. The DNA for the CDR3 is TGTGCCAGCAGCGTCGACGGTGGACACGAGGCTTTCTTT. J is TRBJ1-1 and V is TRBV9, with a possible D match to TRBD1 (5 bases). This CDR3 comprises 13 residues. Deletions cut 2 bases from V and 11 bases from J, with 16 bases between. Germline assignment: CDR1 SGDLS and CDR2 YYNGEE.

The chain joins TRBV3-1 to TRBJ1-2; 8 nucleotides align to TRBD1. Per the germline V gene, CDR1 is LGHDT and CDR2 is YNNKEL (reference sequence). This CDR3 region has 15 residues. Losses at the gene ends were 0 bases for V and 6 bases for J; bases not matched to a gene: 6. In DNA form, the CDR3 reads TGTGCCAGCAGCCAAGAGGACAGGGAGCGGAATGGCTACACCTTC. Its protein is CASSQEDRERNGYTF.

The chain combines TRBV7-6 with TRBJ2-1; no reliable D call. Trimming removed 5 bases at V and 10 bases at J, with 12 bases between. The CDR3 runs 12 residues. CDR1 is SGHVS and CDR2 is FNYEAQ in the germline V gene. The DNA for the CDR3 is TGTGCCAGCAGCCCCACGACAAGGGAGCAGTTCTTC. The encoded protein is CASSPTTREQFF.

A few counts support this clonotype. In DNA form, the CDR3 reads TGTGCCAGCAGTTTGTCCGGGGAGCTGTTTTTT. Its translation: CASSLSGELFF. The chain combines TRBV27 with TRBJ2-2, with no clear D. There are 11 residues in the CDR3. CDR1 and CDR2 (germline): MNHEY, SMNVEV (reference sequence). V lost 3 bases and J 6 bases, leaving 2 bases between the germline ends.

This clonotype came up once. The V gene is TRBV14, the J gene TRBJ2-1, with D possibly being TRBD2 (5 bases). Trimming cost V 8 bases and J 0 bases, with 17 bases left between them. Germline CDR1 SGHDN, CDR2 FVKESK. The CDR3 runs 16 residues. CDR3 amino acids: CASSPFGESSYNEQFF. The CDR3 nucleotides are TGTGCCAGCTCCCCGTTCGGGGAAAGCTCCTACAATGAGCAGTTCTTC.

The rearrangement links TRBV20-1 to TRBJ1-6, with D tentatively TRBD1 (6 bases). The V gene's germline CDR1 is DFQATT and CDR2 SNEGSKA (reference sequence). V was clipped by 0 bases and J by 3 bases, with 6 bases between them. This CDR3 has 14 residues. In nucleotides, the CDR3 is TGCAGTGCTAGAGAGGACAGCTATAATTCACCCCTCCACTTT. Protein: CSAREDSYNSPLHF.

This chain connects TRBV28 to TRBJ1-4; D not certain. From germline, CDR1 is MDHEN and CDR2 SYDVKM. CDR3 length equals 12 residues. The ends were cut back, 6 bases at V and 10 bases at J, with 12 bases in the middle. CDR3 loop: CASSSPFRKLFF. The CDR3 DNA reads as TGTGCCAGCAGCTCCCCATTTCGAAAACTGTTTTTT.

V gene TRBV4-3 combines with J gene TRBJ2-7; unclear D gene. Germline V gene data show CDR1 as LGHNA and CDR2 as YSLEER. There are 15 residues in the CDR3. The V and J ends lost 0 bases and 2 bases respectively, with 11 bases between them. Here the CDR3 DNA reads TGCGCCAGCAGCCAAGATCCCAGAACCCCCTACGAGCAGTACTTC. Amino acid sequence: CASSQDPRTPYEQYF.